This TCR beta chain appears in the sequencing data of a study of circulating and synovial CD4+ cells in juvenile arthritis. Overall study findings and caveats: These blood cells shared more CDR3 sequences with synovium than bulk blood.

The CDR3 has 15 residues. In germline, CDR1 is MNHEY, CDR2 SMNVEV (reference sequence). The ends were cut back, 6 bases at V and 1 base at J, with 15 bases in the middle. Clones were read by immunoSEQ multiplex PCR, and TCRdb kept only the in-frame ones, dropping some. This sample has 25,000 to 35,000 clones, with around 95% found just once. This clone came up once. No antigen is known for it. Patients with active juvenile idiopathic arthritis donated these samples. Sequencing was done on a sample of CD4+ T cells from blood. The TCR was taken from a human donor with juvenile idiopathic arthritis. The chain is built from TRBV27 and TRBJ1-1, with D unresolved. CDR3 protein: CASRWGLSGNTEAFF. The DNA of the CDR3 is TGTGCCAGCAGATGGGGTTTGAGCGGGAACACTGAAGCTTTCTTT.